The T cell receptor beta chain under discussion was sequenced for a study of cytomegalovirus exposure and HLA in healthy donors. PCR was performed using 60 Vbeta and 13 Jbeta primers. Generated by immunoSEQ multiplex PCR, the TCRdb table keeps only in-frame clones and is missing some. This sample's table has 35,000 to 45,000 clones. CDR1 is SGDLS and CDR2 is YYNGEE in the germline V gene. CDR3 length equals 15 residues. V dropped 4 bases and J dropped 8; count of bases not matched to a gene: 11. Sequenced sample: PBMCs. The TCR comes from a male donor in good health and CMV-seronegative. The J gene is TRBJ2-1, the V gene TRBV9; 8 nucleotides line up with TRBD2. The CDR3 reads CASSQGSGSSYEQFF. DNA for the CDR3: TGTGCCAGCAGCCAGGGGAGCGGGAGTAGTTATGAGCAGTTCTTC.